This entry features one T cell receptor beta chain sequence. A second PCR of 7 to 11 cycles used a sample-barcoded 5' primer and a J-beta primer mix. TCRdb processed the 5' RACE reads anew with MiXCR; each CDR3 protein has one entry. The table has 1.5 million to 2 million distinct CDR3 sequences, 30% to 40% seen once. The record originates from a study of blood T cells in healthy people across ages. CDR1 is SEHNR and CDR2 is FQNEAQ in the germline V gene (reference sequence). V lost 0 bases and J lost 4, with 10 bases in between. The CDR3 has 15 residues. The genes are TRBV7-9 and TRBJ2-1; a weak D match, TRBD1 (6 bases). This clonotype originated in a human donor in good health. Sequencing used blood. CDR3 nucleotides: TGTGCCAGCAGCTTAGCGGCAGGGGATTACAATGAGCAGTTCTTC. Translated, it gives CASSLAAGDYNEQFF.